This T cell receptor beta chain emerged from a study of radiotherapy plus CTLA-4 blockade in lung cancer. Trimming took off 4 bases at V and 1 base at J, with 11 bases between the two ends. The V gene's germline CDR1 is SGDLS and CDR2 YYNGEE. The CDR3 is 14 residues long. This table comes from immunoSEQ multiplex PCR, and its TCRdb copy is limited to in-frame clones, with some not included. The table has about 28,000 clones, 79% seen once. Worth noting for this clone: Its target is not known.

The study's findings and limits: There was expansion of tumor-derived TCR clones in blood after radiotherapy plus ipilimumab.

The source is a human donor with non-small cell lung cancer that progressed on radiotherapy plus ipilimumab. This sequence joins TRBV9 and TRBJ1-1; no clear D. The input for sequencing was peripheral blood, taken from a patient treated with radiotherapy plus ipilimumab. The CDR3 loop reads CASSPREGNTEAFF. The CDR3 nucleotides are TGTGCCAGCAGCCCCCGGGAGGGGAACACTGAAGCTTTCTTT.